The clone carrying this TCR beta chain was seen a handful of times. Its specificity is not known. Trimming removed 3 bases at V and 6 bases at J, with 10 bases between. Germline CDR1 is SGHKS and CDR2 is YYEKEE (reference sequence). This CDR3 is 14 amino acids long. These data are taken from a study of Ad26.COV2.S vaccination and SARS-CoV-2 variants. Regarding the study as a whole: Substantial post-vaccination breadth of spike-specific CD8+ and CD4+ T cell responses was reported. Those who received vaccine or placebo ended up with similar non-spike TCR breadth. Assessments of TCR breadth and depth may have underestimated the total T cell responses.

Only in-frame clones appear in the TCRdb table, and some are missing; sequencing was by immunoSEQ multiplex PCR. The table records roughly 92,000 clones, 82% of them present only once. The rearrangement uses TRBV5-5 and TRBJ1-6, with TRBD1 as a possible D gene (5 bases). The sequenced sample was peripheral blood, obtained after recovery from COVID-19. This receptor was identified in a human donor who had recovered from COVID-19. In nucleotides, the CDR3 is TGTGCCAGCAGCTGGAGGGGTGGTAATTCACCCCTCCACTTT. Protein product: CASSWRGGNSPLHF.